This is a list of T cell receptor beta chains from one sample in a study of blood T cell repertoires in COVID-19. The protocol was immunoSEQ multiplex PCR, while the TCRdb copy is restricted to in-frame clones and leaves out a portion. The repertoire includes roughly 220,000 clones, around nine tenths of them detected once, and roughly 15% sits in the top ten. The sequenced sample was PBMCs or T cells enriched from blood (not recorded which). The receptors were sampled from a woman between 45 and 65 years old with acute COVID-19. CDR3s include the opening cysteine and the closing phenylalanine or tryptophan. D genes are given only for firm matches.

CDR3 length: 14
D gene: NA
V gene: TRBV7-9
J gene: TRBJ1-2
CDR3 DNA: TGTGCCAGCAGCTTTGAGGGCCTTAACTATGGCTACACCTTC
CDR3 protein: CASSFEGLNYGYTF

CDR3 length: 17
D gene: NA
V gene: TRBV4-2
J gene: TRBJ1-1
CDR3 DNA: TGTGCCAGCAGCCAAGAACACCCAGGGATCGGAGGGACTGAAGCTTTCTTT
CDR3 protein: CASSQEHPGIGGTEAFF

CDR3 length: 13
D gene: NA
V gene: TRBV7-9
J gene: TRBJ1-1
CDR3 DNA: TGTGCCAGCAGCTTAACCGGGAACACTAAAGCTTTCTTT
CDR3 protein: CASSLTGNTKAFF

CDR3 length: 17
D gene: TRBD2
V gene: TRBV5-8
J gene: TRBJ2-3
CDR3 DNA: TGTGCCAGCAGCTTGGGCGGGGCTAGCGGGGGCACAGATACGCAGTATTTT
CDR3 protein: CASSLGGASGGTDTQYF

CDR3 length: 15
D gene: TRBD1
V gene: TRBV12-5
J gene: TRBJ1-5
CDR3 DNA: TGTGCTAGGCGACCCGGGACAGGGGTGAATCAGCCCCAGCATTTT
CDR3 protein: CARRPGTGVNQPQHF

CDR3 length: 12
D gene: NA
V gene: TRBV5-1
J gene: TRBJ2-1
CDR3 DNA: TGCGCCAGCAGCGCCGACAGAAATGAGCAGTTCTTC
CDR3 protein: CASSADRNEQFF

CDR3 length: 16
D gene: NA
V gene: TRBV5-6
J gene: TRBJ2-5
CDR3 DNA: TGTGCCAGCAGCTTTCGACAGGGGAGGGTTGGGGAGACCCAGTACTTC
CDR3 protein: CASSFRQGRVGETQYF

CDR3 length: 15
D gene: TRBD1
V gene: TRBV7-2
J gene: TRBJ2-7
CDR3 DNA: TGTGCCAGCAGCTTAGGGGGGACAGCCTCCTACGAGCAGTACTTC
CDR3 protein: CASSLGGTASYEQYF

CDR3 length: 14
D gene: NA
V gene: TRBV24-1
J gene: TRBJ1-2
CDR3 DNA: TGTGCCACCAGTGATAGTTGGGCTTCTGTTGGCTACACCTTC
CDR3 protein: CATSDSWASVGYTF

CDR3 length: 16
D gene: TRBD2
V gene: TRBV7-6
J gene: TRBJ2-2
CDR3 DNA: TGTGCCAGCAGCCCCCTAGCGGGACGGGACACCGGGGAGCTGTTTTTT
CDR3 protein: CASSPLAGRDTGELFF

CDR3 length: 13
D gene: NA
V gene: TRBV10-2
J gene: TRBJ1-1
CDR3 DNA: TGCGCCAGCAGTGTAACGGGGGGAACTGAAGCTTTCTTT
CDR3 protein: CASSVTGGTEAFF

CDR3 length: 14
D gene: TRBD1
V gene: TRBV18
J gene: TRBJ2-1
CDR3 DNA: TGTGCCAGCTCACCCGGGACAGGGGAAAATGAGCAGTTCTTC
CDR3 protein: CASSPGTGENEQFF

CDR3 length: 15
D gene: TRBD2
V gene: TRBV27
J gene: TRBJ2-1
CDR3 DNA: TGTGCCAGCACCGACGGACTAGCGGCCTTTAGTGAGCAGTTCTTC
CDR3 protein: CASTDGLAAFSEQFF